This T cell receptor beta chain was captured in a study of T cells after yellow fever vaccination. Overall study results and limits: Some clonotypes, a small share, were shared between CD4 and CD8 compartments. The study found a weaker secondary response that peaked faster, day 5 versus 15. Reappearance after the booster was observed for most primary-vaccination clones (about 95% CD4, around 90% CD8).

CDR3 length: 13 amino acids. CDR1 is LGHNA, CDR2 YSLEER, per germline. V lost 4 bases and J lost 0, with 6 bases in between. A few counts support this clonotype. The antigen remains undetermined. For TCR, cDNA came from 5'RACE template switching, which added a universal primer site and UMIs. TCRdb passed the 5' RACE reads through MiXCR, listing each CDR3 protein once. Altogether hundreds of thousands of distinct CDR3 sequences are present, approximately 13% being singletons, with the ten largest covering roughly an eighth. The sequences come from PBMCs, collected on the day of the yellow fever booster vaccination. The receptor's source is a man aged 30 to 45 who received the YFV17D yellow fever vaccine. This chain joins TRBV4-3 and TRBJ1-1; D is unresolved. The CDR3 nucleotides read TGCGCCAGCAGCCGTATCATGAACACTGAAGCTTTCTTT. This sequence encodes CASSRIMNTEAFF.